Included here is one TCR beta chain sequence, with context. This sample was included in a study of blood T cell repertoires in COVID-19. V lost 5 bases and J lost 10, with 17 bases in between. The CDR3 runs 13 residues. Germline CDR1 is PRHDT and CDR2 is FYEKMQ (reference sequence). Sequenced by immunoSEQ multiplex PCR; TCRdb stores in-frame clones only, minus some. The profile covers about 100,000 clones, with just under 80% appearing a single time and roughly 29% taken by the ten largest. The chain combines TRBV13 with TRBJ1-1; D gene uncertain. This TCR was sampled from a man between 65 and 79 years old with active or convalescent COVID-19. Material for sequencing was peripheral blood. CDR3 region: CASSPGNRPRAFF. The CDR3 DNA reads TGTGCCAGCAGCCCCGGGAACCGCCCGAGAGCTTTCTTT.